These T cell receptor beta chains were read from a single sample in a study of blood T cell repertoires in COVID-19. Measured with immunoSEQ multiplex PCR; TCRdb has only the in-frame clones, and not every one. The data show about 98,000 clones, with roughly 87% seen just once and 18% held by the top ten. Material for sequencing was peripheral blood. Source of these receptors: a man older than 75 with acute or convalescent COVID-19. Both conserved end residues are trimmed from each CDR3. A row's size may be missing; if present it is once, few, many or a size class.

j_gene: TRBJ1-1; abundance: NA; v_gene: TRBV9; CDR3aa: ASSVNSGTEAF
j_gene: TRBJ2-2; abundance: NA; v_gene: TRBV7-8; CDR3aa: ASSPGWPEDTGELF
j_gene: TRBJ2-7; abundance: NA; v_gene: TRBV10-2; CDR3aa: ASSEERDVSYEQY
j_gene: TRBJ1-2; abundance: once; v_gene: TRBV28; CDR3aa: ASRFPGPQQGYT
j_gene: TRBJ1-1; abundance: NA; v_gene: TRBV6-2/TRBV6-3; CDR3aa: ASSWRGGNTEAF
j_gene: TRBJ2-1; abundance: NA; v_gene: TRBV11-2; CDR3aa: ASSLELAGGSNEQF
j_gene: TRBJ2-5; abundance: NA; v_gene: TRBV28; CDR3aa: ASSPHLALAGHQETQY
j_gene: TRBJ2-2; abundance: NA; v_gene: TRBV5-5; CDR3aa: ASSRISGRTNTGELF
j_gene: TRBJ2-1; abundance: NA; v_gene: TRBV20-1; CDR3aa: SASGQRGEQF
j_gene: TRBJ2-7; abundance: NA; v_gene: TRBV7-2; CDR3aa: ASSPTGGPYEQY
j_gene: TRBJ2-1; abundance: NA; v_gene: TRBV28; CDR3aa: ASSLSSGGYNEQF
j_gene: TRBJ2-7; abundance: few; v_gene: TRBV27; CDR3aa: ASSLSGVPYEQY
j_gene: TRBJ2-2; abundance: NA; v_gene: TRBV15; CDR3aa: ATEGPPNTGELF
j_gene: TRBJ1-3; abundance: NA; v_gene: TRBV7-8; CDR3aa: ASSLEAGGSGNTIY
j_gene: TRBJ1-4; abundance: NA; v_gene: TRBV19; CDR3aa: ASSSPNKRGGATNEKLF